This record looks at one TCR beta chain sequence and its context. The antigen remains unidentified. The data derive from a study of T cells after yellow fever vaccination. Study-level information: Preparing low-cell-number fractions relied on SMART-Seq v4 Ultra Low Input.

Study-level results: Reappearance after the booster was observed for most primary-vaccination clones (roughly 95% CD4, roughly 90% CD8). Some clonotypes, a small share, were shared between CD4 and CD8 compartments.

TCRdb reanalysed the 5' RACE reads using MiXCR and keeps one entry per CDR3 protein. The data contain a few hundred thousand distinct CDR3 sequences, 8% to 9.5% of them seen just once; the ten biggest clones take up about 16%. The receptor was derived from a man between 18 and 29 years old who received the YFV17D yellow fever vaccine. The material was PBMCs, obtained 35 to 50 days after the first yellow fever vaccination.

The CDR3 coding sequence is TGTGCCAGCAGGCTTAGGGGTCCCCCCACAGATACGCAGTATTTT. Residues: CASRLRGPPTDTQYF. V is TRBV7-9 and J is TRBJ2-3; weak D call: TRBD1 (5 bases). The CDR3 is 15 amino acids. Trimming took 6 bases from V and 2 from J, leaving 15 bases between them. Per germline, CDR1 SEHNR and CDR2 FQNEAQ (reference sequence).